The T cell receptor beta chain under discussion was sequenced for a study of blood T cell repertoires in COVID-19. Study context: Acute-phase and convalescent COVID-19 samples originated in the United States, Italy and Spain.

Profiled with immunoSEQ multiplex PCR; TCRdb holds only in-frame clones, not every one. In the table there are 250,000 or so clones, approximately 90% of which are singletons. CDR1 LGHNT and CDR2 FRNRAP come from the germline V gene. The CDR3 is 15 residues long. With 2 bases clipped from V and 6 bases from J, the junction kept 7 bases outside the gene matches. Participants, about 18 to 90 years old, spanned fewer than 30 US areas. Two negative PCRs, clearance, or symptom resolution were required of recovered Cohort 3 donors. This clonotype was sampled from a man in his forties or fifties who had recovered from COVID-19. The chain carries TRBV12-5 and TRBJ1-1; TRBD1 matches at 9 bases. The sample consisted of PBMCs or T cells enriched from blood (not recorded which). CDR3 loop: CASGLSTTGGAEAFF. For the CDR3, the DNA is TGTGCTAGTGGTTTGAGTACGACAGGGGGGGCTGAAGCTTTCTTT.